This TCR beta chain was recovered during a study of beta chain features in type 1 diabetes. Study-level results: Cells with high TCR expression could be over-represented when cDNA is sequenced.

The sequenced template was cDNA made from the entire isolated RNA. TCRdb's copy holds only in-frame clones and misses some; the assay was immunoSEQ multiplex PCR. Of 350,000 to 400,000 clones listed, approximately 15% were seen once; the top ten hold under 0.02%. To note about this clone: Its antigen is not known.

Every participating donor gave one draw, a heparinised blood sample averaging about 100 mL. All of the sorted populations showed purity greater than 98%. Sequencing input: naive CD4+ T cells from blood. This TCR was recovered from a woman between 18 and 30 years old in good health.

The CDR3 nucleotides read TGTGCCAGCGACACGGGACAGGGTGGGATCACTGAAGCTTTCTTT. This encodes CASDTGQGGITEAFF. The chain couples TRBV6-6 to TRBJ1-1, with 9 bases identical to TRBD1. The J segment lost 4 bases and the V segment lost 8 bases, leaving 11 bases of the junction unmatched. From germline, CDR1 is MNHNY and CDR2 SVGAGI (reference sequence). This CDR3 spans 15 amino acids.